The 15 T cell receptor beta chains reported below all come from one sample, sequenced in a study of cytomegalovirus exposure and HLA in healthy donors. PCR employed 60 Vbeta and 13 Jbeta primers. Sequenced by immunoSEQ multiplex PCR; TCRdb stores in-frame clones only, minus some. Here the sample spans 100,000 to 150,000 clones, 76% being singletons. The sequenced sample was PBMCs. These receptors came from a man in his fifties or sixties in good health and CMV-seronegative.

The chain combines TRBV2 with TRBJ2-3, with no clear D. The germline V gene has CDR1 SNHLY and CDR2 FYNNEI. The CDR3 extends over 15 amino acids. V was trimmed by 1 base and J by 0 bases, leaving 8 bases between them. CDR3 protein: CASSEENYSTDTQYF. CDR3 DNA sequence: TGTGCCAGCAGTGAAGAGAACTATAGCACAGATACGCAGTATTTT.

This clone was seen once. CDR3 bases: TGTGCCAGCAGTGAGGGACAGGGGGCCCCCTATGGCTACACCTTC. This sequence encodes CASSEGQGAPYGYTF. The chain combines TRBV2 with TRBJ1-2, with 12 nucleotides matching TRBD1. V was clipped by 3 bases and J by 4 bases; unmatched bases: 3. Germline V gene lookup returns CDR1 SNHLY and CDR2 FYNNEI. The CDR3 has 15 amino acids.

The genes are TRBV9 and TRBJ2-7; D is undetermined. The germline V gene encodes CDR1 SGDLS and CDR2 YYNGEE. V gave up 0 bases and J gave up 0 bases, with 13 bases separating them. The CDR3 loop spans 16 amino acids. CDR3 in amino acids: CASSVDRHSNSYEQYF. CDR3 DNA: TGTGCCAGCAGCGTAGATAGACACTCCAACTCCTACGAGCAGTACTTC.

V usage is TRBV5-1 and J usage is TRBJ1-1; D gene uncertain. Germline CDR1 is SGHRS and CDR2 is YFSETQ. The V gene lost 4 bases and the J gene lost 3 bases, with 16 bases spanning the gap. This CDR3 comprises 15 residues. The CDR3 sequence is CASSVRPGQDTEAFF. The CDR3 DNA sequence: TGCGCCAGCAGCGTTAGACCTGGGCAGGACACTGAAGCTTTCTTT.

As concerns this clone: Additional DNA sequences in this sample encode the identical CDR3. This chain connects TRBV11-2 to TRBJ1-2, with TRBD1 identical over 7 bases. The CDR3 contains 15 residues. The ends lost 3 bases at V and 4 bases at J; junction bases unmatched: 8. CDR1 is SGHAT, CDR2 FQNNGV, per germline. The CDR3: CASSLEGTVTYGYTF. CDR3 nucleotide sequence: TGTGCCAGCAGCTTGGAGGGGACAGTAACCTATGGCTACACCTTC.

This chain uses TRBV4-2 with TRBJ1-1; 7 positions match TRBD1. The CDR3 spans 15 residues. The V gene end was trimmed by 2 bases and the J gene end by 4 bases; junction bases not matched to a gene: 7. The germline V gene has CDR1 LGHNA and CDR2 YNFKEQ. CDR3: CASSQLIRGSTEAFF. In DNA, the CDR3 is TGTGCCAGCAGCCAATTAATCAGGGGGTCCACTGAAGCTTTCTTT.

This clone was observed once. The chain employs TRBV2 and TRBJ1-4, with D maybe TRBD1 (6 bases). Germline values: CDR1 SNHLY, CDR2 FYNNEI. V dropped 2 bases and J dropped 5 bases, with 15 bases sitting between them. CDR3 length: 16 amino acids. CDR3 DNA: TGTGCCAGCAGTGAACTGGACAGCTATTACAATGAAAAACTGTTTTTT. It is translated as CASSELDSYYNEKLFF.

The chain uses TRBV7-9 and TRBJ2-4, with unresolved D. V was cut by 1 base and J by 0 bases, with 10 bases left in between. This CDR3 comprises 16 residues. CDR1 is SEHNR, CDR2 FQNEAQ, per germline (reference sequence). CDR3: CASSLGTELAKNIQYF. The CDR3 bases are TGTGCCAGCAGCTTAGGTACAGAATTAGCCAAAAACATTCAGTACTTC. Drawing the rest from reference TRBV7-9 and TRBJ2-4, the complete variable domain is DTGVSQNPRHKITKRGQNVTFRCDPISEHNRLYWYRQTLGQGPEFLTYFQNEAQLEKSRLLSDRFSAERPKGSFSTLEIQRTEQGDSAMYLCASSLGTELAKNIQYFGAGTRLSVL.

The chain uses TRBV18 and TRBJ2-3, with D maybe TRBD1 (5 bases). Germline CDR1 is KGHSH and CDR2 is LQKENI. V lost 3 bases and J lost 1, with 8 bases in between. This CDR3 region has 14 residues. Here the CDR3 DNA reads TGTGCCAGCTCACCGACAGCAGGCACAGATACGCAGTATTTT. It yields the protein CASSPTAGTDTQYF.

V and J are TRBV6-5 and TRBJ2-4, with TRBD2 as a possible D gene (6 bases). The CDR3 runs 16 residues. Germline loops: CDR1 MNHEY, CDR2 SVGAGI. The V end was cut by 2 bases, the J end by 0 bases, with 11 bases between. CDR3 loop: CASSYRGIGAKNIQYF. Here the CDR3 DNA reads TGTGCCAGCAGTTACCGGGGGATCGGAGCCAAAAACATTCAGTACTTC.

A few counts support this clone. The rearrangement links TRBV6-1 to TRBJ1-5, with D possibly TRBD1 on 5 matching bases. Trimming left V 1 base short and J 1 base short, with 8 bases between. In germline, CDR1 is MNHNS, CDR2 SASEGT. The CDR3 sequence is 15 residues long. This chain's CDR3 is CASSEGGVSNQPQHF. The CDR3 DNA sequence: TGTGCCAGCAGTGAAGGGGGCGTGAGCAATCAGCCCCAGCATTTT.

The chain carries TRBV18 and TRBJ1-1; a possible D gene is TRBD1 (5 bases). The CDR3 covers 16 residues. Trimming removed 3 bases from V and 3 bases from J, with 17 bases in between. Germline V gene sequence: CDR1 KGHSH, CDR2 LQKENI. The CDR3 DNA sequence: TGTGCCAGCTCACCTAACCTAGACAGCCAGGACACTGAAGCTTTCTTT. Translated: CASSPNLDSQDTEAFF.

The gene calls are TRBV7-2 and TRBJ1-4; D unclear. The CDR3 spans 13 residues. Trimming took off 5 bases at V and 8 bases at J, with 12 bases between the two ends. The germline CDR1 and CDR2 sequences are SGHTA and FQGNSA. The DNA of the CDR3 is TGTGCCAGCAGCCCACAAGTAAAGGAAAAACTGTTTTTT. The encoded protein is CASSPQVKEKLFF.

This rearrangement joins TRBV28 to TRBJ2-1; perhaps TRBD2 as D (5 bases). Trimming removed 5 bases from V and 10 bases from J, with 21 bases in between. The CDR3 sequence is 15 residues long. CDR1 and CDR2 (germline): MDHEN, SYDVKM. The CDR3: CASSPLGSGSEEQFF. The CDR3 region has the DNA TGTGCCAGCAGTCCCCTGGGGTCGGGGTCAGAGGAGCAGTTCTTC.

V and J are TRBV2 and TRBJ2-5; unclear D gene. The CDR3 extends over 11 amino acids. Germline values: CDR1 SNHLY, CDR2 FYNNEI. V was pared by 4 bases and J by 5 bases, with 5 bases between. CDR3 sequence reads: CASSGVETQYF. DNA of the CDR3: TGTGCCAGCAGTGGAGTGGAGACCCAGTACTTC.